This TCR beta chain was captured by sequencing in a study of tumor and adjacent non-tumor tissue in lung cancer. Study as a whole: Samples averaged about 3.8 million productive TCRbeta reads each. Study conclusions and caveats: Tumor tissue had significantly higher TCR diversity than normal lung. Shorter survival was associated with higher TCR diversity in tumors. Tumor repertoires had a smaller top 100 clone share than normal lung.

Concerning this clonotype itself: Its specificity is not known.

No cell sorting was done before RNA was extracted from the tissue. The CDR3 is 17 amino acids. V was pared by 7 bases and J by 4 bases, with 11 bases of the junction left unmatched. Per germline, CDR1 DFQATT and CDR2 SNEGSKA (reference sequence). Three rounds of nested PCR, following a modified ARM-PCR protocol, produced the TCRbeta library. TCRdb recomputed calls from the multiplex PCR reads with MiXCR, one row per CDR3 protein. The sample yields tens of thousands of distinct CDR3 sequences, approximately 79% seen once. V usage is TRBV20-1 and J usage is TRBJ2-1; 15 bases align to TRBD2. The sequencing input was lung tumor tissue. The TCR comes from a woman aged 50 to 60 with non-small cell lung cancer. The CDR3 spells CSVTRGLAGGPYNEQFF. Written as DNA, the CDR3 is TGCAGTGTTACTCGCGGACTAGCGGGAGGGCCATACAATGAGCAGTTCTTC.